This TCR beta chain was identified during a study of blood T cell repertoires in COVID-19 (dated by TCRdb to 2019 to 2021). Background on the whole study: Collaborator samples came from the United States, Italy and Spain and covered acute and convalescent phases of COVID-19. The prospective study material was composed of cDNA or gDNA derived from T cells, B-cell-depleted T cells, or PBMCs. Deeply sampled blood TCRbeta repertoires from subjects exposed to, actively infected with, or recovered from COVID-19 were included in the dataset. The repertoires were released in a freely available public database meant as a resource for research on the immune response to SARS-CoV-2. The samples were drawn from two sources: the first 160 participants of the ongoing ImmuneRACE study, and 950 to 1,500 subjects contributed by 6 global collaborators. Nearly every sample came with metadata listing a de-identified subject ID, COVID-19 status, age in years and sex. Where available, HLA class I and class II types were taken from metadata supplied by the sample provider and were not determined by assay-based typing.

Comment on this clone: The antigen it recognizes is unknown. One end of the junction varies from germline; a read error may be responsible.

The immunoSEQ Assay, a bias-controlled multiplex PCR, was used to amplify TCRbeta CDR3 regions from genomic DNA. The study's processing was this. Within the assay, amplification of reference gene primers was used to estimate how many nucleated cells each sample contained. To quantify the absolute abundance of each unique TCRbeta CDR3 rearrangement, sequence reads were collapsed and filtered. For each sample, productive Simpson clonality was calculated by taking the square root of Simpson's diversity index across productive rearrangements. TCRdb mirrors the immuneACCESS table, restricted to in-frame sequences. Some clones are absent from its copies; in checked studies, under half trace to an unresolved V gene, and the reason for the others is unknown. V and J calls and clone size are copied from that table; D and trimming were computed from the DNA. The sample table lists about 250,000 clones, around 89% of them with a count of one. Together, the top ten hold approximately 0.84% of the sample.

The investigation overall reported the following: The quantity of clinical and demographic metadata differed by source and by participant and was supplied without curation.

Whole blood was collected in K2EDTA tubes by collaborating institutions according to the institutions' own protocols. For TCRbeta analysis, collaborators shipped samples as frozen whole blood, isolated PBMCs, or DNA extracted from either of those sample types. Sequenced input: peripheral blood. The source of this sequence is a man aged 25 to 40 with acute or convalescent COVID-19.

The nucleotide sequence reads as follows: TGCAGCGTTGAAGGAGGCGGCTCAAGGAGCTTC. This is translated as CSVEGGGSRSF. The sequence is built from TRBV29-1 and TRBJ2-7; the D gene is not confidently resolved. CDR1 and CDR2 are drawn from the germline V gene: SQVTM, ANQGSEA. The CDR3 spans 11 residues, from the cysteine through the phenylalanine. The retained sequence is limited to the CDR3, 33 bases, with the frame set at the first base.